A single T cell receptor (beta chain) is shown here with its context. What it recognizes is unknown. Libraries were prepared by immunoSEQ multiplex PCR; TCRdb keeps only in-frame clonotypes and omits some of them. The repertoire holds over a million clones, with approximately 98% as singletons. This sample is drawn from a study of shared clonotypes between healthy human individuals. HIV-negative, healthy adults without recent acute infections or vaccinations were the donors. Study-wide points: For sorted subsets, rarefaction showed incomplete sequencing despite large depth. Relative to memory subsets, naive subsets generally showed larger estimated richness.

CDR1 LNHDA and CDR2 SQIVND come from the germline V gene (reference sequence). Trimming took off 5 bases at V and 4 bases at J, with 15 bases between the two ends. The CDR3 has 14 amino acids. This TCR came from a man aged 30-40 years in good health. The chain links TRBV19 to TRBJ2-7, with D hard to call. Sequenced: naive CD4+ T cells sorted from blood. Subset of the sample: CD45RA+ positively selected. Written as DNA, the CDR3 is TGTGCCAGTAGTGCTCAGTGGGGAATATACGAGCAGTACTTC. Protein product: CASSAQWGIYEQYF.